The clone carrying this T cell receptor beta chain was seen a handful of times. Its matching antigen is unknown. The data were obtained in a study of cytomegalovirus exposure and HLA in healthy donors. Vbeta (60) and Jbeta (13) primers were used in the PCR. The assay was immunoSEQ multiplex PCR, and TCRdb's table has in-frame clones only and misses some. The data show approximately 160,000 clones, around 68% seen once. CDR3 size: 15 residues. Trimming at V came to 2 bases and at J to 7 bases, leaving 6 bases not matched to a gene. The V gene's germline CDR1 is SGHRS and CDR2 YFSETQ. Study-wide points: Earlier analysis yielded a pattern in which most TCR beta V segments were productive about 90% or about 30% of the time.

This sequence joins TRBV5-1 and TRBJ1-1, with 12 bases matching TRBD1. The clonotype originates from a man in his fifties or sixties in good health and CMV-seronegative. What was sequenced was PBMCs. This CDR3 reads CASSLEGQGANEAFF. The CDR3 DNA reads TGCGCCAGCAGCTTAGAGGGACAGGGGGCGAATGAAGCTTTCTTT. The full variable domain, rest sourced from reference TRBV5-1 and TRBJ1-1, is KAGVTQTPRYLIKTRGQQVTLSCSPISGHRSVSWYQQTPGQGLQFLFEYFSETQRNKGNFPGRFSGRQFSNSRSEMNVSTLELGDSALYLCASSLEGQGANEAFFGQGTRLTVV.